This is a list of T cell receptor beta chains from one sample in a study of PD-1 blockade in mismatch repair-deficient tumors. Clones were sequenced by immunoSEQ multiplex PCR, and TCRdb holds only the in-frame ones, with some missing. The repertoire holds tens of thousands of clones, with about 85% as singletons. The source material was peripheral blood, sampled about 4.5 months after starting pembrolizumab. These TCRs come from an adult with mismatch repair-deficient cancer. The CDR3 runs from the conserved cysteine through the conserved F or W. Each record gives: D gene, V gene, J gene, CDR3 DNA, CDR3 protein. A D gene is named only where the DNA matches it firmly.

D: -; V: TRBV11-2; J: TRBJ2-4; DNA: TGTGCCAGCAGCTTAGACGCGGGAAGGCTTAAAAACATTCAGTACTTC; CDR3: CASSLDAGRLKNIQYF
D: TRBD1; V: TRBV27; J: TRBJ2-7; DNA: TGTGCCAGCAGTCACCGACAGGGGGTCTCCTACGAGCAGTACTTC; CDR3: CASSHRQGVSYEQYF
D: -; V: TRBV21-1; J: TRBJ2-7; DNA: TGTGCCAGCAGCAAAGGGACTCCGGGACTAGCGGGTCCCCTCTGGTACGAGCAGTACTTC; CDR3: CASSKGTPGLAGPLWYEQYF
D: TRBD2; V: TRBV28; J: TRBJ2-1; DNA: TGTGCCAGCAGTACGCCCGGGACTAGCGGAAACAATGAGCAGTTCTTC; CDR3: CASSTPGTSGNNEQFF
D: -; V: TRBV5-1; J: TRBJ2-5; DNA: TGCGCCAGCAGCTTGAGGACAGCCCAAGAGACCCAGTACTTC; CDR3: CASSLRTAQETQYF
D: TRBD2; V: TRBV7-2; J: TRBJ2-1; DNA: TGTGCCAGCAGCTTAGGCGGGAGGGGGGAGTTCTTC; CDR3: CASSLGGRGEFF
D: TRBD2; V: TRBV5-8; J: TRBJ2-1; DNA: TGTGCCAGCAATGTCTGGCGGGAGGGCGACGAGCAGTTCTTC; CDR3: CASNVWREGDEQFF
D: TRBD2; V: TRBV7-8; J: TRBJ2-5; DNA: TGTGCCAGCAGCTTAGCAGGGGAGGGGACCCAGTACTTC; CDR3: CASSLAGEGTQYF
D: TRBD2; V: TRBV4-2; J: TRBJ2-7; DNA: TGTGCCAGCAGCCAGGAACTGGGGGGGTCCCCCTACGAGCAGTACTTC; CDR3: CASSQELGGSPYEQYF
D: TRBD2; V: TRBV27; J: TRBJ2-5; DNA: TGTGCCAGCAGTTTACGGGGGAGGGATGGGCAGGGCAGGGCGAAGACCCAGTACTTC; CDR3: CASSLRGRDGQGRAKTQYF
D: -; V: TRBV11-3; J: TRBJ2-7; DNA: TGTGCCAGCAGCTCCTCCCCGGGTCCCATTTACGAGCAGTACTTC; CDR3: CASSSSPGPIYEQYF
D: TRBD2; V: TRBV29-1; J: TRBJ2-1; DNA: TGCAGCGCTCTAGCGGGAGATGGTGAGCAGTTCTTC; CDR3: CSALAGDGEQFF
D: TRBD1; V: TRBV2; J: TRBJ1-2; DNA: TGTGCCAGCAGCGGACAGGGGCCTAACTATGGCTACACCTTC; CDR3: CASSGQGPNYGYTF
D: -; V: TRBV30; J: TRBJ2-5; DNA: TGTGCCTGGAGTGTACGGGGGACAGAAGAGACCCAGTACTTC; CDR3: CAWSVRGTEETQYF
D: -; V: TRBV7-2; J: TRBJ2-3; DNA: TGTGCCAGCAGCTGGGGGTCGGGACTCCGCACAGATACGCAGTATTTT; CDR3: CASSWGSGLRTDTQYF
D: -; V: TRBV7-2; J: TRBJ2-1; DNA: TGTGCCAGCAGCTTAGTTGGGACGGAGTACAATGAGCAGTTCTTC; CDR3: CASSLVGTEYNEQFF
D: TRBD2; V: TRBV19; J: TRBJ2-1; DNA: TGTGCCAGTAGTAGGGGTGGGACTAGCGGGAGACCTTCCTACAATGAGCAGTTCTTC; CDR3: CASSRGGTSGRPSYNEQFF
D: -; V: TRBV19; J: TRBJ2-7; DNA: TGTGCCACTCTGGACCGATACGAGCAGTACTTC; CDR3: CATLDRYEQYF
D: TRBD1; V: TRBV29-1; J: TRBJ2-4; DNA: TGCAGCGTTGAAGCAGGGGGCGCTGGTAGCAACATTCAGTACTTC; CDR3: CSVEAGGAGSNIQYF
D: -; V: TRBV29-1; J: TRBJ1-3; DNA: TGCAGCGTTCGCCTCTCTGGAAACACCATATATTTT; CDR3: CSVRLSGNTIYF
D: -; V: TRBV5-1; J: TRBJ1-4; DNA: TGCGCCAGCAGACAGGGACCGACGAATGAAAAACTGTTTTTT; CDR3: CASRQGPTNEKLFF
D: -; V: TRBV27; J: TRBJ2-2; DNA: TGTGCCAGCAGAGTCGACAGAGTAGCAACCGGGGAGCTGTTTTTT; CDR3: CASRVDRVATGELFF
D: -; V: TRBV14; J: TRBJ2-1; DNA: TGTGCCAGCAGCCAAGAATGGGCTGAGCAGTTCTTC; CDR3: CASSQEWAEQFF
D: -; V: TRBV7-9; J: TRBJ1-3; DNA: TGTGCCAGCCATGCAGGCTCTGGAAACACCATATATTTT; CDR3: CASHAGSGNTIYF
D: TRBD2; V: TRBV7-2; J: TRBJ2-4; DNA: TGTGCCAGCAGCTTAGGGGTAGCGGGGAACATTCAGTACTTC; CDR3: CASSLGVAGNIQYF
D: TRBD2; V: TRBV7-9; J: TRBJ2-7; DNA: TGTGCCAGCAGCGGGGGACTAGCGGACTACGAGCAGTACTTC; CDR3: CASSGGLADYEQYF
D: TRBD2; V: TRBV30; J: TRBJ2-7; DNA: TGTGCCTGCGGGGGACTAGCGGGAGTAAAGTCCCTCGAGCAGTACTTC; CDR3: CACGGLAGVKSLEQYF
D: -; V: TRBV5-6; J: TRBJ1-2; DNA: TGTGCCAGCAGCTGGACAGTCTCCCCCTACTATGGCTACACCTTC; CDR3: CASSWTVSPYYGYTF